This T cell receptor beta chain was documented in a study of CD8+ T cells in alopecia areata. Study details: Treated individuals took tofacitinib by mouth, 5 to 10 mg twice daily. The SALT score measured affected scalp surface percentage in treated patients.

Treatment: oral pan-JAK inhibitor, 5-10 mg twice daily. Lesional scalp tissue (obtained by punch biopsy) and peripheral blood were collected from alopecia areata patients. V dropped 6 bases and J dropped 4 bases, with 7 bases sitting between them. The length of the CDR3 is 11 residues. Germline V CDR1 and CDR2: SQVTM, ANQGSEA. This clone has only one observation. In each case, RNA was isolated and then reverse transcribed into cDNA as the sequencing template. Some clones are missing from TCRdb's copy, which holds only in-frame ones; the method was immunoSEQ multiplex PCR. The sample carries a few hundred thousand clones, over 60% recorded once.

The starting material was CD4+ T cells sorted from blood, obtained at approximately week 42, from a patient treated with tofacitinib. The clonotype originates from a human donor with alopecia areata. The chain uses TRBV29-1 and TRBJ2-1; the D gene is possibly TRBD1 (5 bases). CDR3 in DNA: TGCAGCGTCGACAGTTACAATGAGCAGTTCTTC. Amino acids: CSVDSYNEQFF.